This T cell receptor beta chain was recorded in a study of blood T cell repertoires in COVID-19. For the study at large: T cells, B-cell-depleted T cells, or PBMCs provided the cDNA or gDNA that served as material.

Germline CDR1 and CDR2: PRHDT and FYEKMQ (reference sequence). This CDR3 has 16 amino acids. J lost 0 bases, V lost 5 bases, and 7 bases had no gene match. Per the authors' pipeline: Amplification of reference gene primers provided the estimated nucleated cell counts. Repertoires were generated with immunoSEQ multiplex PCR, while TCRdb's copy carries only in-frame clones and drops some. That table is the source of V, J and clone size, and D and trimming were worked out from the DNA. The repertoire holds under 200,000 clones, with roughly 90% as singletons. The sample was peripheral blood. This rearrangement joins TRBV13 to TRBJ2-4; 7 bases map to TRBD2. The clonotype originates from a man aged 18 to 29 with active or convalescent COVID-19. Here the CDR3 reads CASSPWEGQAKNIQYF. The DNA for the CDR3 is TGTGCCAGCAGCCCCTGGGAGGGGCAAGCCAAAAACATTCAGTACTTC.